This T cell receptor beta chain came from a study of shared clonotypes between healthy human individuals (dated by TCRdb to about 2020). With regard to the full study: The cohort included three men and a couple of women between 18 and 49 years of age. For each donor, three plates each were used for CD4 naive and CD4 memory, two plates were used for CD8 naive, and one plate was used for CD8 memory. To estimate repertoire size and how much clonotypes are shared between individuals, the study performed deep sequencing of blood TCR repertoires from about five healthy adults. To increase sequencing depth and limit assay-specific biases, TCR repertoire library preparation and sequencing were carried out by different laboratories using diverse techniques. Each donor's leukapheresis produced roughly between roughly 0.85 and 9.5 billion PBMCs. Study-wide findings and limitations: Rarefaction of sorted-subset datasets indicated incomplete sequencing despite the large sequencing depth. Because the study included only a small number of donors, the genetic and exposure-history diversity represented was limited. Compared with non-shared clonotypes, the clonotypes found in all four sorted-subset donors had higher generation probabilities. When a handful of donors were compared, the shared fraction of clonotypes was about 5% for naive CD4, about 4% for naive CD8, 2% to 2.5% for memory CD4, and roughly 0.4% for memory CD8. Larger estimated clonotype richness was generally found for naive subsets than for memory subsets. Sampling was restricted to blood, and TCR repertoires in tissues likely differ from the TCR repertoires found in blood. Based on pairwise subsampling, the degree of clonotype sharing among donors was expected to be affected by sequencing depth.

CD8 naive samples were CD45RO-negative cells positively selected for CCR7, giving a CD45RA+CCR7+ population that excluded TemRA cells. Donors were healthy HIV-negative adults with no recently reported acute infections or vaccinations. Every donor was a Caucasian adult living in Nashville, Tennessee, USA. Blood was collected by leukapheresis, and PBMCs were isolated by Ficoll-Histopaque density gradient centrifugation and then cryopreserved in liquid nitrogen vapor phase. Analytical flow cytometry was used to check the purity and quantity of each magnetically sorted T cell population. Genomic DNA was isolated from each sorted fraction and quantified by UV absorbance on a Nanodrop 2000c. Using the deep immunoSEQ assay, TCR CDR3 regions were amplified from genomic DNA by multiplex PCR. For each cell subset, the extracted genomic DNA was distributed evenly across all wells of several immunoSEQ 96-well plates, and each plate served as one replicate. For sorted subsets, roughly 200 ng of genomic DNA, equivalent to some 33,000 T cell genomes, went into each replicate PCR. Purified libraries were measured with a Qubit 3.0 fluorometer, size-checked on a Bioanalyzer 2100, and measured again with the KAPA Library Quantification kit. Each immunoSEQ 96-well plate was sequenced on its own single-read 150-cycle Illumina NextSeq 550 flow cell. The paper's processing steps were these. The immunoSEQ output contained only junctional sequences without quality scores, so filtering could not match that applied to full-length reads. Sequences were annotated with PyIR, a Python wrapper for IgBLAST v1.9, using IMGT germline references to assign V/J genes and CDR3. Reads were filtered out if the reads had weak V/J assignments (E-value above 1e-6), no CDR3, stop codons, out-of-frame junctions, or ambiguous translated residues. V3J clonotypes were defined by identical inferred V gene, J gene, and CDR3 amino acid sequence. Percentage overlap between repertoires was computed as shared unique clonotypes divided by the size of the smaller repertoire. RTK rarefaction, the Chao1 estimator, and Recon v2.1 estimates of unobserved clonotypes were used to assess repertoire richness. Generation probabilities for all TCRbeta clonotypes obtained by the gDNA method from a handful of donors were computed using OLGA. In its TCRdb copy, this immuneACCESS table keeps in-frame sequences only and misses some clones. Where compared with another copy, unresolved V genes explain less than half of these, and the others have no known cause. Clone size and V and J calls were adopted from that table, with D and trimming inferred from the DNA. Recorded for this sample are hundreds of thousands of clones; around 96% of them occurred a single time. Less than 0.25% of the sample comes from the top ten.

Based on the germline V gene, the CDR1 and CDR2 sequences are SGHDN and FVKESK. The trim is 4 bases for V and 10 bases for J, with a gap of 16 bases between the germline ends. Reading from cysteine to phenylalanine, the CDR3 counts 13 amino acids. Left in the record is the CDR3 DNA by itself, 39 bases read in frame from the first base. On this clone: Its binding antigen is unknown. One base away there is no much larger clone; base qualities are not given.

Recombination linked TRBV14 to TRBJ1-1; the D segment could be TRBD1, given 6 matching bases. This receptor was taken from a man in his thirties or forties in good health. Sequencing was carried out using naive CD8+ T cells sorted from blood. Per the publication, the cell subset or site label means: CD45RA+CCR7+. At the DNA level, the sequence is TGTGCCAGCAGCCCAAGTAACAGGGAGGGAGCTTTCTTT. Its coded protein is CASSPSNREGAFF.